The present TCR beta chain was sequenced within a study of monozygotic twins with inflammatory bowel disease. Study-wide results and caveats: The study supported no single strong signal or clonotype linked to IBD.

Skipping T cell sorting, the study isolated total RNA directly from whole blood. As concerns this clonotype: Its antigen is not known.

Template switching incorporated UMIs with a 6-nucleotide sample barcode. Reanalyzing the 5' RACE reads, TCRdb keeps one entry per CDR3 protein, without DNA. This listing includes approximately 330,000 distinct CDR3 sequences. This receptor was identified in a human donor with ulcerative colitis or Crohn's disease, or a healthy co-twin of an affected twin (not recorded which). Sequenced input: blood.

The CDR3 region is CASSQDRGGNEKLFF. This chain joins TRBV14 and TRBJ1-4; TCRdb indicates TRBD1, and absent DNA this call remains unverified. The CDR3 is 15 residues long. The germline V gene encodes CDR1 SGHDN and CDR2 FVKESK.